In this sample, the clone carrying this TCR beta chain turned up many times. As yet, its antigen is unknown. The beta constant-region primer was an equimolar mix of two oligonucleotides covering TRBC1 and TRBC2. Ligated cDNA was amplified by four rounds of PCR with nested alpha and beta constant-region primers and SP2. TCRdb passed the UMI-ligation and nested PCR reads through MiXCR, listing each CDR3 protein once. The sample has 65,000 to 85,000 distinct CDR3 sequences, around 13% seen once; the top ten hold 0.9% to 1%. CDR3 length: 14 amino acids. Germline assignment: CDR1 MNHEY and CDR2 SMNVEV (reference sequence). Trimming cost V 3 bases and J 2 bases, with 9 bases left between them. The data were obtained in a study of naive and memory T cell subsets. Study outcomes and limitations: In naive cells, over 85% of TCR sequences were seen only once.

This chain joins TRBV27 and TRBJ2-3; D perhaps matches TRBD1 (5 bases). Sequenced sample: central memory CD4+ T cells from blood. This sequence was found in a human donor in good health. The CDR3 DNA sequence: TGTGCCAGCAGTTTTCTGGGGCCCACAGATACGCAGTATTTT. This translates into CASSFLGPTDTQYF.